These 12 T cell receptor beta chains came from one sample sequenced in a study of graft-versus-host responses after intestinal transplantation. Using immunoSEQ multiplex PCR, the repertoire was profiled, and TCRdb retains in-frame clones only, with some absent. This sample has nearly 100,000 clones, with about 93% found just once. The sample consisted of PBMCs, taken approximately 470 days after intestinal transplant. The receptors shown here come from a human patient who received an intestinal transplant, so some T cells may come from the graft donor.

This sequence joins TRBV6-6 and TRBJ2-3; D unresolved. Germline V CDR1 and CDR2: MNHNY, SVGAGI (reference sequence). V was pared by 8 bases and J by 4 bases, with 10 bases between. CDR3 length: 12 amino acids. CDR3 sequence reads: CASWAGPDTQYF. CDR3 bases: TGTGCCAGCTGGGCAGGACCAGATACGCAGTATTTT.

This chain links TRBV9 with TRBJ1-4, with 11 bases identical to TRBD1. V shed 4 bases, J shed 6 bases, and the junction held 8 bases outside the gene matches. The CDR3 runs 16 residues. CDR1 and CDR2 (germline): SGDLS, YYNGEE. In nucleotides, the CDR3 is TGTGCCAGCAGCAAAGAGGTGGGACAGGGGGATGAAAAACTGTTTTTT. Translating it yields CASSKEVGQGDEKLFF.

The chain links TRBV6-6 to TRBJ2-7; D possibly corresponds to TRBD2 (7 bases). Germline lookup yields CDR1 MNHNY and CDR2 SVGAGI (reference sequence). The V end was cut by 5 bases, the J end by 2 bases, with 13 bases between. CDR3 length equals 14 residues. The CDR3 protein is CASSRSGDTYEQYF. The DNA for the CDR3 is TGTGCCAGCAGTCGCAGCGGGGACACCTACGAGCAGTACTTC.

The chain couples TRBV10-3 to TRBJ1-2, with a weak D call TRBD1 (6 bases). The CDR3 runs 14 residues. Trimming shortened V by 3 bases and J by 5 bases, and 13 bases separated the two germline ends. Germline loops: CDR1 ENHRY, CDR2 SYGVKD. The CDR3 here is CAISEGTNKYGYTF. In DNA form, the CDR3 reads TGTGCCATCAGTGAAGGGACAAATAAATATGGCTACACCTTC.

The rearrangement uses TRBV11-2 and TRBJ2-3, with a tentative D call TRBD1 (5 bases). The CDR3 is made up of 14 amino acids. Trimming shortened V by 4 bases and J by 1 base, and 9 bases separated the two germline ends. Germline CDR1 reads SGHAT; CDR2 reads FQNNGV. This CDR3 is CASSSMTGTDTQYF. In DNA form, the CDR3 reads TGTGCCAGCAGCTCGATGACAGGCACAGATACGCAGTATTTT.

The chain carries TRBV6-5 and TRBJ2-1; D possibly corresponds to TRBD2 (5 bases). The CDR3 consists of 14 residues. Trimming stripped 6 bases from V and 7 bases from J, with 16 bases between. Germline V gives CDR1 MNHEY, CDR2 SVGAGI. The CDR3 protein is CASRQVGARNEQFF. CDR3 DNA sequence: TGTGCCAGCAGGCAGGTGGGAGCTCGTAATGAGCAGTTCTTC.

This clone was found once. J is TRBJ1-5 and V is TRBV9; maybe TRBD1 (5 bases). This CDR3 is 15 amino acids long. Germline CDR1 SGDLS, CDR2 YYNGEE. Trimming shortened V by 3 bases and J by 4 bases, and 14 bases separated the two germline ends. The CDR3 nucleotides read TGTGCCAGCAGCGCCGGGCCCCCAGGGAATCAGCCCCAGCATTTT. Protein: CASSAGPPGNQPQHF.

J is TRBJ1-2 and V is TRBV7-8, with D unresolved. The germline gives CDR1 SGHVS, CDR2 FQNEAQ. This CDR3 comprises 12 residues. Trimming took off 3 bases at V and 6 bases at J, with 8 bases between the two ends. The CDR3 sequence is CASSFRLDGYTF. The CDR3 DNA reads TGTGCCAGCAGCTTCAGATTAGATGGCTACACCTTC. The full variable domain, rest sourced from reference TRBV7-8 and TRBJ1-2, is GAGVSQSPRYKVAKRGQDVALRCDPISGHVSLFWYQQALGQGPEFLTYFQNEAQLDKSGLPSDRFFAERPEGSVSTLKIQRTQQEDSAVYLCASSFRLDGYTFGSGTRLTVV.

The chain couples TRBV7-9 to TRBJ1-4; weak D call: TRBD1 (5 bases). Trimming left V 5 bases short and J 4 bases short, with 14 bases between. This CDR3 spans 15 amino acids. CDR1 and CDR2 (germline): SEHNR, FQNEAQ (reference sequence). The CDR3 is CASSPTMGDNEKLFF. DNA of the CDR3: TGTGCCAGCAGCCCGACGATGGGGGATAATGAAAAACTGTTTTTT.

The chain employs TRBV19 and TRBJ1-4, with D possibly being TRBD1 (5 bases). The V end lost 3 bases, the J end lost 6 bases, and 17 bases lay between the germline ends. Germline lookup yields CDR1 LNHDA and CDR2 SQIVND (reference sequence). The CDR3 runs 16 residues. CDR3 loop: CASSMGVRPEDEKLFF. Here the CDR3 DNA reads TGTGCCAGTAGTATGGGGGTCAGGCCAGAGGATGAAAAACTGTTTTTT.

The chain joins TRBV21-1 to TRBJ2-3; the table's D call of TRBD1 was not tested on the DNA. TRBV21-1 counts as a pseudogene. This CDR3 has 15 residues. The CDR3: CASSKVAGFTDTQYF. CDR3 in DNA: TGTGCCAGCAGCAAAGTGGCAGGGTTCACAGATACGCAGTATTTT.

V usage is TRBV6-6 and J usage is TRBJ2-1, with D perhaps matching TRBD2 (6 bases). The CDR3 runs 12 residues. With 10 bases removed from V and 7 bases from J, the gap between germline ends came to 14 bases. Germline CDR1 and CDR2: MNHNY and SVGAGI (reference sequence). The CDR3 region has the DNA TGTGCCATTCGGCGGGGTAAAAATGAGCAGTTCTTC. Translated, it gives CAIRRGKNEQFF.